This T cell receptor (beta chain) was recorded in a study of T cell responses to AZD1222 COVID-19 vaccine. Study results and caveats: The donors showed a predominance of white British ancestry and of females, with possible underestimation of clonal diversity. After two AZD1222 doses, spike-specific TCR breadth and depth rose versus day 0.

Notes on this clone: The antigen is undetermined.

Only in-frame clones appear in the TCRdb table, and some are missing; sequencing was by immunoSEQ multiplex PCR. The data show fewer than 200,000 clones, just over 85% seen once. This receptor was identified in an adult who received the AZD1222 COVID-19 vaccine. This specimen was peripheral blood, taken 28 days after the second AZD1222 dose.

CDR3 coding DNA: TGTGCCAGCAGTTACTCCCTAGAGGAGCTGTTTTTT. Translating it yields CASSYSLEELFF. V gene TRBV6-5 combines with J gene TRBJ2-2, with D uncertain. The CDR3 spans 12 residues. Germline CDR1 reads MNHEY; CDR2 reads SVGAGI. V lost 0 bases and J 10 bases, leaving 6 bases between the germline ends.